This T cell receptor (beta chain) was recorded in a study of tumor and adjacent non-tumor tissue in lung cancer. Study-level background: There were fewer than 15 adenocarcinoma, a couple of squamous cell carcinoma and 1 small cell lung cancer cases. Each sample yielded a few million productive TCRbeta reads on average. Broader study findings: TCR diversity was significantly greater in tumor than normal lung tissue.

RNA was extracted from bulk tissue without any cell sorting. As regards this clonotype: The antigen is unknown. With a much larger clone just one base away, this may be a read error.

The CDR3 spans 13 residues. Per the germline V gene, CDR1 is SQVTM and CDR2 is ANQGSEA. V was shortened by 5 bases and J by 6 bases, with 17 bases between the two germline ends. The library came from three nested PCR rounds adapted from ARM-PCR protocols. TCRdb used MiXCR to reprocess the multiplex PCR reads, holding one entry per CDR3 protein. The sample has 120,000 or so distinct CDR3 sequences; roughly 64% are singletons. This sequence originates from a young man with non-small cell lung cancer. The sequenced sample consisted of lung tumor tissue. The chain is built from TRBV29-1 and TRBJ2-7, with D perhaps assigned TRBD1 or TRBD2 (5 bases each). The CDR3 here is CSVWSGPRGEQYF. The CDR3 DNA follows: TGCAGCGTTTGGTCGGGGCCCCGGGGCGAGCAGTACTTC.